This T cell receptor beta chain was observed in a study of cytomegalovirus exposure and HLA in healthy donors. Study-wide points: Upon later analysis, TCR association rates were observed to vary by HLA locus, being highest for DRB1 and lowest for HLA-C. In a later analysis, HLA-associated beta chains showed higher expansion and lower generation probabilities than comparable chains. In most subjects, TCR beta sequences reportedly gave accurate predictions of HLA-A and HLA-B alleles.

V gave up 8 bases and J gave up 7 bases, with 20 bases separating them. This CDR3 contains 15 residues. Per germline, CDR1 SEHNR and CDR2 FQNEAQ (reference sequence). Vbeta (60) and Jbeta (13) primers were used in the PCR. Method: immunoSEQ multiplex PCR; TCRdb's copy keeps in-frame clones and lacks some. The sample has under 140,000 clones; 76% are singletons. Participants comprised healthy donors of bone marrow. Note on this clone: The antigen is undetermined.

This sequence joins TRBV7-9 and TRBJ1-4; possible D gene TRBD1, 6 bases. This receptor was taken from a man aged 30 to 45 in good health and CMV-seropositive. The sample comprised PBMCs. The CDR3 sequence is CASELGGGGGEKLFF. The CDR3 region has the DNA TGTGCCAGCGAACTCGGCGGGGGGGGCGGTGAAAAACTGTTTTTT.